These 4 T cell receptor beta chains were all obtained from the same sample, sequenced in a study of a mutant IDH1 vaccine in newly diagnosed glioma. Time point denoted: week 35, safety follow-up. Mutant IDH1 20-mer peptide, at 300 ug, made up each vaccine dose, with topical imiquimod. Their specific antigens are unknown. Sequencing was performed with immunoSEQ multiplex PCR; in TCRdb, only in-frame clones are kept and a portion is missing. There are tens of thousands of clones in the sample; around four fifths occur only once, and 4.1% lies in the top ten. This specimen consisted of PBMCs, obtained from a glioma patient whose treatment included an IDH1 peptide vaccine. These receptors originate from a young woman with glioma.

The V call is TRBV10-2, the J call TRBJ2-7, with D possibly TRBD2 on 6 matching bases. Germline V gene lookup returns CDR1 WSHSY and CDR2 SAAADI. The CDR3 extends over 19 amino acids. With 3 bases removed from V and 3 bases from J, the gap between germline ends came to 27 bases. The CDR3 sequence is CASSDPGASSAWDLYEQYF. The CDR3 bases are TGCGCCAGCAGTGATCCCGGGGCGTCTAGCGCTTGGGACCTCTACGAGCAGTACTTC.

This clone turned up a few times. This chain uses TRBV4-2 with TRBJ1-4; possibly TRBD1 for D (6 bases). The germline V gene encodes CDR1 LGHNA and CDR2 YNFKEQ. CDR3 length: 15 residues. The V gene lost 0 bases and the J gene lost 8 bases, with 13 bases spanning the gap. DNA of the CDR3: TGTGCCAGCAGCCAAGATCTTGGAGGGACAGAAAAACTGTTTTTT. This codes for CASSQDLGGTEKLFF.

The chain couples TRBV2 to TRBJ1-4; D ambiguous. The V end was cut by 0 bases, the J end by 1 base, with 6 bases between. The CDR3 has 15 amino acids. Germline values: CDR1 SNHLY, CDR2 FYNNEI. The chain's CDR3 is CASSEAGRTNEKLFF. Here the CDR3 DNA reads TGTGCCAGCAGTGAAGCCGGCAGAACTAATGAAAAACTGTTTTTT.

The V gene is TRBV7-9, the J gene TRBJ1-5; D is undetermined. The V end lost 5 bases, the J end lost 2 bases, and 10 bases lay between the germline ends. The CDR3 contains 14 residues. Germline loops: CDR1 SEHNR, CDR2 FQNEAQ (reference sequence). CDR3: CASSPLGGNQPQHF. The CDR3 DNA follows: TGTGCCAGCAGCCCATTAGGTGGCAATCAGCCCCAGCATTTT.